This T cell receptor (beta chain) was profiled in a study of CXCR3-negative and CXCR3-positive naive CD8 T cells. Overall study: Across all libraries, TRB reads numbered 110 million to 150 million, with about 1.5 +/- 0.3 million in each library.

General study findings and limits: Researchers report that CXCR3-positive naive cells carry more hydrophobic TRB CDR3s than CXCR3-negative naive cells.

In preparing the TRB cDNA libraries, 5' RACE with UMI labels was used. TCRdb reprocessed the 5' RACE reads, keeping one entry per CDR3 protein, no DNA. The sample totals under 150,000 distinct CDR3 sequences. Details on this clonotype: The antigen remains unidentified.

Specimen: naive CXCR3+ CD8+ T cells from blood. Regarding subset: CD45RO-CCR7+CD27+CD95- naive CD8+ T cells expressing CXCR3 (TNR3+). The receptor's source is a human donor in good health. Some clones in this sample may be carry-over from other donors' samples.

CDR3 in amino acids: CASKSGREGDTQYF. The chain employs TRBV6-5 and TRBJ2-3; the TCRdb call, TRBD2, lacks DNA for checking. The CDR3 sequence is 14 residues long. From germline, CDR1 is MNHEY and CDR2 SVGAGI.